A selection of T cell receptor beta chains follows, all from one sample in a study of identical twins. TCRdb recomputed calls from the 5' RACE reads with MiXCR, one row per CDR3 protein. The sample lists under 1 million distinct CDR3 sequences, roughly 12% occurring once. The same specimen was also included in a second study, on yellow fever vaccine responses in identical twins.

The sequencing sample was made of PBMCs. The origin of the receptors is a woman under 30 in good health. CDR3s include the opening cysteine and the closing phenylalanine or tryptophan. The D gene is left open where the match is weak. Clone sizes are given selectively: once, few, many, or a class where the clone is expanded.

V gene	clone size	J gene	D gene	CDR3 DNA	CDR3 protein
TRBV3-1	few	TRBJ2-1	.	TGTGCCTGCTCTAGCTCCACCTACAATGAGCAGTTCTTC	CACSSSTYNEQFF
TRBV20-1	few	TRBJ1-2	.	TGCAGTGCTAACACAGCTAACTATGGCTACACCTTC	CSANTANYGYTF
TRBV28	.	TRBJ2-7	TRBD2	TGTGCCAGCAGCCCGGGGGGAGCAAGGCGGCAGTACTTC	CASSPGGARRQYF
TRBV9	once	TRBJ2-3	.	TGTGCCTTCCCGGACTCCCCTTACACAGATACGCAGTATTTT	CAFPDSPYTDTQYF
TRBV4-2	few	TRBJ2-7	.	TGTGCCAGCAGCCGGGGGGCGACTAGCTACGAGCAGTACTTC	CASSRGATSYEQYF
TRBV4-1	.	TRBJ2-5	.	TGCGCCAGCAGCCAAGTTACCCAAGAGACCCAGTACTTC	CASSQVTQETQYF
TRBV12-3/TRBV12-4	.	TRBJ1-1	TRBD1	TGTGCCAGCAGTCACCGGGACAGGTACACTGAAGCTTTCTTT	CASSHRDRYTEAFF
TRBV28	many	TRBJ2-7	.	TGTGCCAGCAGTTTATCAGGGCCCTACGAGCAGTACTTC	CASSLSGPYEQYF
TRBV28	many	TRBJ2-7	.	TGTGCCAGCAGTCCCGACACGTTCTACGAGCAGTACTTC	CASSPDTFYEQYF
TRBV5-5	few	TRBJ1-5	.	TGTGCCAGCAGCTTGGTCGACACCGGTAATCAGCCCCAGCATTTT	CASSLVDTGNQPQHF
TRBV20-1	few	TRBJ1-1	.	TGCAGAGGGAGGGGGGGAGAAGCTTTCTTT	CRGRGGEAFF
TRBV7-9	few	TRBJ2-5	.	TGTGCCAGCAGCTCCTCGGCTTCTGTTCGAGAGACCCAGTACTTC	CASSSSASVRETQYF
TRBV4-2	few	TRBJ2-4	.	TGTGCCAGCAGCCACCCAGGGGACAAAAACATTCAGTACTTC	CASSHPGDKNIQYF
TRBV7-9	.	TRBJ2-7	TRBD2	TGTGCCAGCAGCTTCTCACTAGCGGGGGACCGCTCCTACGAGCAGTACTTC	CASSFSLAGDRSYEQYF